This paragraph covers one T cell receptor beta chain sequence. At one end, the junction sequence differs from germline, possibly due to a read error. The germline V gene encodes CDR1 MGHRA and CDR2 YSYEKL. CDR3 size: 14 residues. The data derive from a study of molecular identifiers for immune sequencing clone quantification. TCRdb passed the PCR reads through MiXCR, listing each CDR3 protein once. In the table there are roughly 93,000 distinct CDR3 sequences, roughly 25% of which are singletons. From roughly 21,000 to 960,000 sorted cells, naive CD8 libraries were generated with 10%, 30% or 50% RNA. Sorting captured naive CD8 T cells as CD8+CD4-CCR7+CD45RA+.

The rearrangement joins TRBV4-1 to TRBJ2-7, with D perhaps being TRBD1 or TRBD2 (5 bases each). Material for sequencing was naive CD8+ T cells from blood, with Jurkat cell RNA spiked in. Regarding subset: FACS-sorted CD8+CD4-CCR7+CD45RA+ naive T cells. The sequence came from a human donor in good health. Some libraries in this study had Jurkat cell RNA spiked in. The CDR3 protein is CAGSRVGPPCEQCF. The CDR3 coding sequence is TGCGCCGGCAGCCGAGTGGGACCGCCCTGCGAGCAGTGCTTC.